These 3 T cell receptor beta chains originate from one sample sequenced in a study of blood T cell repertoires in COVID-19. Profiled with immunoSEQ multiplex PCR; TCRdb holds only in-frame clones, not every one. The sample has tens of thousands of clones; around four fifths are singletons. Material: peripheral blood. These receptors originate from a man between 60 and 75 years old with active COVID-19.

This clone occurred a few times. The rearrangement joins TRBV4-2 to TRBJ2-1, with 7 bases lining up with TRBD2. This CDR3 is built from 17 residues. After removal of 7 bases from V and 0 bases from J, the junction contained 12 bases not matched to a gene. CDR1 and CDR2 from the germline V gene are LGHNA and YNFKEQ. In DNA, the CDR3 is TGTGCCAGCACCTCTTCGATGCTAGCGGACTCCTACAATGAGCAGTTCTTC. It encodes CASTSSMLADSYNEQFF.

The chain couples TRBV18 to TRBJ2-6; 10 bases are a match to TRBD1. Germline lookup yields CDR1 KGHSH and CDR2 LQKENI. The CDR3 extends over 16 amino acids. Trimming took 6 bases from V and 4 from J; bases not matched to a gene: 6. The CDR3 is CASSPGQGLGANVLTF. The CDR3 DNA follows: TGTGCCAGCTCGCCGGGACAGGGGCTCGGGGCCAACGTCCTGACTTTC.

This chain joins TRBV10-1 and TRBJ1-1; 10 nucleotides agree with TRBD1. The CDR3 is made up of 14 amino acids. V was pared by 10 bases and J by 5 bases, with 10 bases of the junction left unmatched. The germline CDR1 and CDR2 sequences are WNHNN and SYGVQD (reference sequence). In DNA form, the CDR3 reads TGCGCCAACCCGACAGGGGGCGCGGAGACTGAAGCTTTCTTT. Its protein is CANPTGGAETEAFF.